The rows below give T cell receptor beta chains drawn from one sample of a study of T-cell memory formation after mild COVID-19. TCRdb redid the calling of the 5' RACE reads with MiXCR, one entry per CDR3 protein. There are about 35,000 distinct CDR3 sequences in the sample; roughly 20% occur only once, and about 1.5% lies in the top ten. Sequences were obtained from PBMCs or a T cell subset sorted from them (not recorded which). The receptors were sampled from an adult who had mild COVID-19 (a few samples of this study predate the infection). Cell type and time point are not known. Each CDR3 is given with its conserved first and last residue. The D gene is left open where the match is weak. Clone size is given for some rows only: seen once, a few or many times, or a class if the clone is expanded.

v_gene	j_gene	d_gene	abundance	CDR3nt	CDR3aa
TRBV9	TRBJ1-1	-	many	TGTGCCAGCAGCGTAGTGTCAGGCGCCCGCACTGAAGCTTTCTTT	CASSVVSGARTEAFF
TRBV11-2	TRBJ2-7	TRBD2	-	TGTGCCAGCAGCTCCTCGGGACTAGCGGGATCCTACGAGCAGTACTTC	CASSSSGLAGSYEQYF
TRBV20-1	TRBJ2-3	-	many	TGCAGTGCTAGGGGGTGGGCTCCAGATACGCAGTATTTT	CSARGWAPDTQYF
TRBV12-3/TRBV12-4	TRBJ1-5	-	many	TGTGCCAGCAGTTTGTGGGGGGAGAGATCGCAGCCCCAGCATTTT	CASSLWGERSQPQHF
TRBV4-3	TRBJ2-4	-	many	TGCGCCAGCAGCCAAGATCCCGACGGTGCCTATACCAAAAACATTCAGTACTTC	CASSQDPDGAYTKNIQYF
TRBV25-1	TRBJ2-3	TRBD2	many	TGTGCCAGCAGTGATGTGGGACTACCGGATACGCAGTATTTT	CASSDVGLPDTQYF
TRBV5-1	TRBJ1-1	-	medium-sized	TGCGCCAGCAGCTTGGAGGCAGCGGGGAACACTGAAGCTTTCTTT	CASSLEAAGNTEAFF
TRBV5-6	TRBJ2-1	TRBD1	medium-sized	TGTGCCAGCAGCCCGCCGGGACAGCACAATGAGCAGTTCTTC	CASSPPGQHNEQFF
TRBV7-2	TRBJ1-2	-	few	TGTGCCAGCAGCTCACAGGGTCGCTATGGCTACACCTTC	CASSSQGRYGYTF
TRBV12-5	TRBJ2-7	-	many	TGTGCTAGTGGTTTGGTACCGGCTATTGAAGAAGCAGGGAATCCCTACGAGCAGTACTTC	CASGLVPAIEEAGNPYEQYF
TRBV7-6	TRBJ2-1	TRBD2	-	TGTGCCAGCAGCTTAGTATCCAGCGGGGGGACCTACAATGAGCAGTTCTTC	CASSLVSSGGTYNEQFF
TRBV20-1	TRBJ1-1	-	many	TGCAGTGCTAGAATGGGACACCTCCTCACTGAAGCTTTCTTT	CSARMGHLLTEAFF
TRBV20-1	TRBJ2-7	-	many	TGCAGTGCTAGAGATCAGTGGGTGGAGTACTTC	CSARDQWVEYF
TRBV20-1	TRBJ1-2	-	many	TGCAGTGCTAGAGATCAACAGGGACTCTATGGCTACACCTTC	CSARDQQGLYGYTF
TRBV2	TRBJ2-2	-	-	TGTGCCAGCAGTGAGGGGGTAGAAACCGGGGAGCTGTTTTTT	CASSEGVETGELFF
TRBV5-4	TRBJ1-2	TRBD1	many	TGTGCCAGCAGCGACGACAGGGGTAACTATGGCTACACCTTC	CASSDDRGNYGYTF
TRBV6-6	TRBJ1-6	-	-	TGTGCCACCAGAAACCCCCAGGGGCATTATTCACCCCTCCACTTT	CATRNPQGHYSPLHF